This T cell receptor beta chain comes out of a study of shared clonotypes between healthy human individuals. About the study: There were three CD4 naive, three CD4 memory, two CD8 naive and one CD8 memory plates per donor.

DNA at about 0.2 ug, tens of thousands of T cell genomes, went into sorted-subset replicate PCRs. Sequencing used immunoSEQ multiplex PCR; TCRdb keeps in-frame clones, though not all of them. Among about 2,500,000 clones listed, approximately 90% were seen once. CDR3 length: 15 amino acids. CDR1 is MDHEN and CDR2 is SYDVKM in the germline V gene. The junction had 8 bases not matched to a gene; V was cut back by 5 bases and J by 4 bases. General study findings and limits: Sample collection involved blood only; tissue repertoires are likely different. On the whole, naive subsets had larger estimated richness than memory subsets had.

Remarks on this clone: No antigen is known for it.

The chain combines TRBV28 with TRBJ1-1; 9 bases match TRBD1. This clonotype originated in a man younger than 35 in good health. The sample comprised naive CD4+ T cells sorted from blood. Subset indicated: CD45RA+ positively selected. CDR3 sequence reads: CASSGNRGQGTEAFF. The CDR3 nucleotides read TGTGCCAGCAGTGGAAACAGGGGGCAGGGCACTGAAGCTTTCTTT.